The 19 T cell receptor beta chains listed next were all sequenced from one sample in a study of beta chain features in type 1 diabetes. As every portion of the isolated RNA was reverse transcribed, the sequencing read expressed TCRB transcripts. Produced via immunoSEQ multiplex PCR; TCRdb's table is partial and in-frame only. Among 200,000 to 300,000 clones listed, roughly an eighth were seen once. The sample consisted of naive CD4+ T cells from blood. All receptors derive from a woman in her forties in good health.

The chain combines TRBV27 with TRBJ2-1; tentatively, D is TRBD2 (5 bases). V lost 0 bases to trimming and J lost 5 bases, with 14 bases between them. CDR1 and CDR2 from the germline V gene are MNHEY and SMNVEV (reference sequence). The CDR3 totals 16 residues. This CDR3 is CASSLSKGGSHNEQFF. In DNA, the CDR3 is TGTGCCAGCAGTTTATCGAAAGGCGGGTCCCACAATGAGCAGTTCTTC.

This clone was observed a few times. The chain carries TRBV28 and TRBJ2-3, with 10 bases matching TRBD2. This CDR3 contains 15 residues. With 3 bases clipped from V and 8 bases from J, the junction kept 8 bases outside the gene matches. Germline loops: CDR1 MDHEN, CDR2 SYDVKM. DNA of the CDR3: TGTGCCAGCAGTTTGGAGCGGGGGGGCCTAGGTACGCAGTATTTT. Translation: CASSLERGGLGTQYF.

The rearrangement joins TRBV7-2 to TRBJ2-3, with a tentative D call TRBD2 (5 bases). Germline CDR1 reads SGHTA; CDR2 reads FQGNSA. With 3 bases removed from V and 4 bases from J, the gap between germline ends came to 17 bases. The CDR3 has 16 amino acids. The CDR3 loop is CASSFRQIVGADTQYF. CDR3 sequence (DNA): TGTGCCAGCAGCTTTAGACAAATCGTCGGGGCAGATACGCAGTATTTT.

This clone was recorded a few times. This chain uses TRBV21-1 with TRBJ2-7; the DNA was not compared with TRBD2, the D call given in the table. TRBV21-1 has pseudogene status. CDR3 size: 12 residues. This chain's CDR3 is CASSKRSYEQYF. DNA for the CDR3: TGTGCCAGCAGCAAACGGAGCTACGAGCAGTACTTC.

In this sample, this clone turned up a few times. The chain carries TRBV25-1 and TRBJ2-4; 10 bases line up with TRBD1. Trimming took 5 bases from V and 7 from J; bases not matched to a gene: 11. Germline CDR1 MGHDK, CDR2 SYGVNS. The CDR3 contains 16 residues. Written as DNA, the CDR3 is TGTGCCAGCAGTAACCCCGGGACAGGGGTTACGAACATTCAGTACTTC. This gives the protein CASSNPGTGVTNIQYF.

This clone has only a few counts. The chain has TRBV11-2 and TRBJ1-5, with 9 bases identical to TRBD1. The junction had 3 bases not matched to a gene; V was cut back by 0 bases and J by 0 bases. Germline V gene data show CDR1 as SGHAT and CDR2 as FQNNGV. The CDR3 has 17 residues. CDR3 DNA: TGTGCCAGCAGCTTAGAGGACAGGGGTTATAGCAATCAGCCCCAGCATTTT. It specifies CASSLEDRGYSNQPQHF.

A few counts support this clone. V usage is TRBV7-9 and J usage is TRBJ2-2; the match to TRBD1 covers 9 bases. J was trimmed by 4 bases and V by 5 bases; bases with no gene match: 11. The CDR3 has 17 amino acids. The germline V gene encodes CDR1 SEHNR and CDR2 FQNEAQ (reference sequence). The CDR3 DNA follows: TGTGCCAGCAGCACGTATATGGACAGGGGTTTCACCGGGGAGCTGTTTTTT. It translates to CASSTYMDRGFTGELFF.

The chain combines TRBV11-2 with TRBJ2-5; 8 bases are shared with TRBD2. The germline gives CDR1 SGHAT, CDR2 FQNNGV. The V segment lost 0 bases and the J segment 5 bases; nucleotides outside the gene matches: 2. The CDR3 sequence is 14 residues long. The CDR3 coding sequence is TGTGCCAGCAGCTTAGACGGGGGGGGCGAGACCCAGTACTTC. Translation: CASSLDGGGETQYF.

This clone has a handful of counts. V gene TRBV6-5 combines with J gene TRBJ2-7; possibly TRBD1 for D (6 bases). The V gene lost 5 bases and the J gene lost 0 bases, with 14 bases spanning the gap. The germline CDR1 and CDR2 sequences are MNHEY and SVGAGI. The CDR3 totals 15 residues. CDR3 nucleotide sequence: TGTGCCAGCAGTAGACGGACAGAGAGCTCCTACGAGCAGTACTTC. Amino acid sequence: CASSRRTESSYEQYF.

This clone was counted only a few times. The chain uses TRBV7-6 and TRBJ2-1, with TRBD2 matching over 11 bases. The CDR3 runs to 15 residues. Germline V gene lookup returns CDR1 SGHVS and CDR2 FNYEAQ. Losses at the gene ends were 5 bases for V and 4 bases for J; bases not matched to a gene: 4. The CDR3 reads CASSQTSGGYNEQFF. Here the CDR3 DNA reads TGTGCCAGCAGCCAAACTAGCGGGGGATACAATGAGCAGTTCTTC.

DNA for the CDR3: TGCGCCAGCAGTGAGGGGTCCCGGGACAGGACCTACAATGAGCAGTTCTTC. Translation gives CASSEGSRDRTYNEQFF. This chain joins TRBV10-1 and TRBJ2-1; 8 bases align to TRBD1. This CDR3 region has 17 residues. J gave up 2 bases and V 2 bases, and 8 bases lay outside the gene matches. Looked up from germline, CDR1 is WNHNN and CDR2 is SYGVQD (reference sequence).

The chain carries TRBV7-9 and TRBJ1-4; TRBD1 matches at 9 bases. The CDR3 loop spans 14 amino acids. Germline CDR1 is SEHNR and CDR2 is FQNEAQ (reference sequence). The CDR3 is CACNDRDREEKLFF. In nucleotides, the CDR3 is TGTGCATGTAACGACCGGGACAGGGAGGAAAAACTGTTTTTT.

The rearrangement uses TRBV6-6 and TRBJ2-7; D is unresolved. This CDR3 has 14 residues. CDR1 MNHNY and CDR2 SVGAGI come from the germline V gene (reference sequence). V lost 7 bases, J lost 0 bases, and 13 bases lay in between. The CDR3 protein is CASILTPGSYEQYF. Here the CDR3 DNA reads TGTGCCAGCATCCTAACCCCAGGCTCCTACGAGCAGTACTTC.

The chain joins TRBV5-6 to TRBJ2-7, with D perhaps matching TRBD2 (6 bases). This CDR3 is 12 amino acids long. Germline V gene sequence: CDR1 SGHDT, CDR2 YYEEEE. V was cut by 0 bases and J by 6 bases, with 7 bases left in between. DNA for the CDR3: TGTGCCAGCAGCTTGGAAGCGGGCGAGCAGTACTTC. Translating gives CASSLEAGEQYF.

J is TRBJ1-6 and V is TRBV23-1; weak D call: TRBD1 (5 bases). TRBV23-1 is identified as an open reading frame with a role that is uncertain. CDR3 size: 14 residues. Trimming removed 8 bases at V and 0 bases at J, with 8 bases between. CDR3 bases: TGCGCCAGCCGCCAGGGCTCCTATAATTCACCCCTCCACTTT. This gives the protein CASRQGSYNSPLHF.

This clone was observed a few times. This same CDR3 is encoded by further DNA sequences in the sample. The genes are TRBV18 and TRBJ2-3; a weak D match, TRBD2 (7 bases). The CDR3 contains 16 residues. The germline gives CDR1 KGHSH, CDR2 LQKENI. V lost 1 base and J 0 bases, leaving 11 bases between the germline ends. The CDR3 reads CASSPLRGASTDTQYF. The DNA of the CDR3 is TGTGCCAGCTCACCACTCCGGGGGGCAAGCACAGATACGCAGTATTTT.

This chain connects TRBV29-1 to TRBJ1-2; D is possibly TRBD1 (6 bases). Germline V gives CDR1 SQVTM, CDR2 ANQGSEA. The CDR3 extends over 14 amino acids. The CDR3 bases are TGCAGTCGCCGCAGGGGCGGCAGTAACTATGGCTACACCTTC. It yields the protein CSRRRGGSNYGYTF.

V gene TRBV7-9 combines with J gene TRBJ1-1; D remains unclear. The germline V gene has CDR1 SEHNR and CDR2 FQNEAQ (reference sequence). V was clipped by 3 bases and J by 5 bases, with 16 bases between them. The CDR3 contains 15 residues. The CDR3 sequence: CASSLREVIGTEAFF. The CDR3, as DNA: TGTGCCAGCAGCTTGCGGGAAGTAATCGGGACTGAAGCTTTCTTT.

CDR3 in amino acids: CASSLTDLTDTQYF. The CDR3 coding sequence is TGCGCCAGCAGCTTGACAGACCTCACAGATACGCAGTATTTT. The rearrangement joins TRBV5-1 to TRBJ2-3; D remains unclear. The CDR3 has 14 amino acids. With 1 base removed from V and 2 bases from J, the gap between germline ends came to 8 bases. Germline CDR1 SGHRS, CDR2 YFSETQ.